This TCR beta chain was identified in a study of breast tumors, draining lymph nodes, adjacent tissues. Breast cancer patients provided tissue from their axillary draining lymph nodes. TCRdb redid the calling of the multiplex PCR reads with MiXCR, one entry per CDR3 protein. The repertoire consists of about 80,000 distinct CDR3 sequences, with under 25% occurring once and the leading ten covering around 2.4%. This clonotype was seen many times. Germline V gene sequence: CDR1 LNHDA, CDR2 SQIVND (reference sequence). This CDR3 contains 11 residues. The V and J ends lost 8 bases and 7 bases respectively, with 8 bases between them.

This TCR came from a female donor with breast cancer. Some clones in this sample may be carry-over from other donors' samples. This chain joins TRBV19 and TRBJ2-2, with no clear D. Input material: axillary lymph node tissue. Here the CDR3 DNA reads TGTGCCAGTTGGGATATCGGGGAGCTGTTTTTT. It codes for CASWDIGELFF.